This T cell receptor (beta chain) was recorded in a study of human T cells and chemical hapten exposure. Study in general: For the roughly 26-week duration of the study, patients were given weekly doses of diphenylcyclopropenone on the scalp.

Specified time point: patch test 3, about 24 weeks after DPC sensitization. Treatment: therapeutic diphenylcyclopropenone sensitization with weekly scalp DPC. Patients had alopecia, were aged 18 to 70, and were not pregnant. Individual cDNA molecules (in the library) carried attached unique molecular identifiers. TCRdb processed the RACE reads anew with MiXCR; each CDR3 protein has one entry. The table shows roughly 60,000 distinct CDR3 sequences, with around 12% occurring only once. This CDR3 is 14 amino acids long. Losses at the gene ends were 4 bases for V and 11 bases for J; bases not matched to a gene: 7. Germline values: CDR1 SGHVS, CDR2 FNYEAQ.

The sequencing here drew on whole blood, taken in connection with sensitization to the hapten diphenylcyclopropenone (DPC). This sequence was found in a man under 40 with alopecia areata. Some clones in this sample may be carry-over from other donors' samples. J is TRBJ2-1 and V is TRBV7-6; 11 positions agree with TRBD2. The CDR3: CASSYSGGAYKQFF. The CDR3 DNA reads TGTGCCAGCAGCTATAGCGGGGGGGCCTATAAGCAGTTCTTC.